This T cell receptor beta chain was captured in a study of CD8 T cells in ankylosing spondylitis. Regarding the study as a whole: The authors found the disease-linked clones to be CD8+ and relatively rare in peripheral blood. Researchers reportedly found disease-linked clones significantly enriched in matched ankylosing spondylitis synovial fluid.

The authors made TCR beta libraries by quantitative 5'-RACE with molecular barcodes. TCRdb reprocessed the 5' RACE reads via MiXCR and lists one record per CDR3 protein. The data hold roughly 200,000 distinct CDR3 sequences, with over 10% observed a single time. The V gene end was trimmed by 11 bases and the J gene end by 2 bases; junction bases not matched to a gene: 4. There are 14 residues in the CDR3. Germline V lookup: CDR1 PRHDT, CDR2 FYEKMQ (reference sequence). On this clonotype: Its antigen remains unidentified.

V usage is TRBV13 and J usage is TRBJ2-3, with TRBD2 matching over 13 bases. The sequenced sample was blood, either unsorted or a sorted T cell fraction (not recorded which). The receptor comes from a male donor with ankylosing spondylitis or in good health (not recorded which). CDR3 in DNA: TGTGCCGGAGGACTAGCGGGGGCCACAGATACGCAGTATTTT. It codes for CAGGLAGATDTQYF. Using reference TRBV13 and TRBJ2-3 for the parts outside the CDR3, the full variable domain is AAGVIQSPRHLIKEKRETATLKCYPIPRHDTVYWYQQGPGQDPQFLISFYEKMQSDKGSIPDRFSAQQFSDYHSELNMSSLELGDSALYFCAGGLAGATDTQYFGPGTRLTVL.